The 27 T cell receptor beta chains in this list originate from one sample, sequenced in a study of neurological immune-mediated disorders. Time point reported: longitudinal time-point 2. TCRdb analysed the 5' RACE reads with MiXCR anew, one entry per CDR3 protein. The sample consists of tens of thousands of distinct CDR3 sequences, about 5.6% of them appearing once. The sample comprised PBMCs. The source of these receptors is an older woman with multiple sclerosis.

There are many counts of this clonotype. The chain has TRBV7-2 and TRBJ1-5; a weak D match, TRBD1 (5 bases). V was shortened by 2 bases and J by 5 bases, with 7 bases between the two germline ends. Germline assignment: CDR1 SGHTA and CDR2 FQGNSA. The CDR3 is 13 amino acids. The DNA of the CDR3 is TGTGCCAGCAGCTTACAGGGATATCAGCCCCAGCATTTT. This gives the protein CASSLQGYQPQHF.

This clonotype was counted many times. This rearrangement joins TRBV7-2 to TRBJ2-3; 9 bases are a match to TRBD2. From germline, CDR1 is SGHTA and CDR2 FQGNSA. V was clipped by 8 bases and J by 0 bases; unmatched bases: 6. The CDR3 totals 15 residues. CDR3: CASGGGGDSTDTQYF. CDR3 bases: TGTGCCAGCGGGGGCGGGGGGGACAGCACAGATACGCAGTATTTT.

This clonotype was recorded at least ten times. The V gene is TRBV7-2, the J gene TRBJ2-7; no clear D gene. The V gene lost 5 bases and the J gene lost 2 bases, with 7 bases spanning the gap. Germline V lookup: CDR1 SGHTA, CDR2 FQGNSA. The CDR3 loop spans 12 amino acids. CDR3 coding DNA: TGTGCCAGCAGCCCGAACACCTACGAGCAGTACTTC. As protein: CASSPNTYEQYF. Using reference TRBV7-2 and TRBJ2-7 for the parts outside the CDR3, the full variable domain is GAGVSQSPSNKVTEKGKDVELRCDPISGHTALYWYRQSLGQGLEFLIYFQGNSAPDKSGLPSDRFSAERTGGSVSTLTIQRTQQEDSAVYLCASSPNTYEQYFGPGTRLTVT.

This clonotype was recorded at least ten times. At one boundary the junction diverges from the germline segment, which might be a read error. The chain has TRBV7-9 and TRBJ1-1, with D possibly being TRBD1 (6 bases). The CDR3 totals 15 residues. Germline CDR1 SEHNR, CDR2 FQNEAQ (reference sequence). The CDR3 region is CASSHETISQGKLGF. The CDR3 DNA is TGTGCCAGCAGCCATGAAACTATATCCCAGGGGAAGCTTGGCTTT.

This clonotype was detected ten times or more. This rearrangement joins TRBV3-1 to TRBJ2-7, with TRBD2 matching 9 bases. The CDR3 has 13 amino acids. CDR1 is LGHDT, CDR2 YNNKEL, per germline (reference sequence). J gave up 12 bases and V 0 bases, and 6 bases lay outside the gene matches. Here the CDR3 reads CASSQEGTSFPYF. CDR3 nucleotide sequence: TGTGCCAGCAGCCAAGAAGGGACTAGCTTCCCGTACTTC.

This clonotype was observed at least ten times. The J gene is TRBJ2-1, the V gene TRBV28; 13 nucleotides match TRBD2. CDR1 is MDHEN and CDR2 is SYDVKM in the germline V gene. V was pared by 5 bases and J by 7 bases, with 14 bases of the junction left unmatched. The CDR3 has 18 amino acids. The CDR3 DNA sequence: TGTGCCAGCAGTCCCTGGACTAGCGGGGGTGCCCTGGTGAATGAGCAGTTCTTC. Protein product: CASSPWTSGGALVNEQFF.

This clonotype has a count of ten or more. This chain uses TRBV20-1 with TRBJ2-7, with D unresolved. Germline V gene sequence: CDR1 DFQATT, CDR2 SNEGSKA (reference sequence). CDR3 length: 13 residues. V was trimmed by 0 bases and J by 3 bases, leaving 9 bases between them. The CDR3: CSARDGPGYEQYF. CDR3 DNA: TGCAGTGCTAGAGATGGGCCAGGCTACGAGCAGTACTTC.

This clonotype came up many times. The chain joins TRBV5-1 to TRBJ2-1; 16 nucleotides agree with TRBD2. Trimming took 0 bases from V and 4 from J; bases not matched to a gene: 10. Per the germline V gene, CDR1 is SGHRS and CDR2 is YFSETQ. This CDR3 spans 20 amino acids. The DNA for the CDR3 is TGCGCCAGCAGCTTGGCCCCTCCGGGACTAGCGGGGGGGCCGTACAATGAGCAGTTCTTC. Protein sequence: CASSLAPPGLAGGPYNEQFF.

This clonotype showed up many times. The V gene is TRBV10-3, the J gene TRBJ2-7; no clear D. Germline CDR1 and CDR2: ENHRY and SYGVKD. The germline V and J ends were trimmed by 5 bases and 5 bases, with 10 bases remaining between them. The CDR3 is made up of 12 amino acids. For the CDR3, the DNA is TGTGCCATCAGTAAAGCCGAGGACGAGCAGTACTTC. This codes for CAISKAEDEQYF.

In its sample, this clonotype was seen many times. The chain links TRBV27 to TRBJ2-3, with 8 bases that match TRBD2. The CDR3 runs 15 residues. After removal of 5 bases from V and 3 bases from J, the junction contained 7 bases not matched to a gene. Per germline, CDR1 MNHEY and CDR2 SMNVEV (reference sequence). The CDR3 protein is CASSTPGGVTDTQYF. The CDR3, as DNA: TGTGCCAGCAGTACCCCCGGGGGGGTTACAGATACGCAGTATTTT.

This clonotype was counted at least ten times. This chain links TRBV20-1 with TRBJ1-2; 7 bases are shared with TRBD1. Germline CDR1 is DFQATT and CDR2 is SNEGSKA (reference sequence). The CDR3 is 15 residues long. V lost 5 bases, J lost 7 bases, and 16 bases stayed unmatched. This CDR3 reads CSAETSVTGNGGYTF. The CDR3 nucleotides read TGCAGTGCTGAAACTTCCGTGACAGGGAACGGTGGCTACACCTTC.

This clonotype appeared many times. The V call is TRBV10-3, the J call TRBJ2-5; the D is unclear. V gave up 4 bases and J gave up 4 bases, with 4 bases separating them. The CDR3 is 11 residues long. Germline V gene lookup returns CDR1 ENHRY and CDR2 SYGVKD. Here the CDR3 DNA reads TGTGCCATCAGTGGGGGAGAGACCCAGTACTTC. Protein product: CAISGGETQYF.

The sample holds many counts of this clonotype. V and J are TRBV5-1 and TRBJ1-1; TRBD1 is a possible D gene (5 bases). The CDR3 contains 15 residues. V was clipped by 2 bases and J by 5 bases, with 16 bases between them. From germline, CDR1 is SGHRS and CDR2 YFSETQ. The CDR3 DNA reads TGCGCCAGCAGCTTAAGCGGGGCGATTAGGACTGAAGCTTTCTTT. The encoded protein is CASSLSGAIRTEAFF.

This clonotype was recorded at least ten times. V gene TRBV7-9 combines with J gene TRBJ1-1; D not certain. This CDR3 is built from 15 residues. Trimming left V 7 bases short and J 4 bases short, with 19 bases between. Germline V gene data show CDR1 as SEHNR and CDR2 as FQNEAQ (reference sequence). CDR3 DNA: TGTGCCAGCACCCTGTTGGGTGGAGTGAGCACTGAAGCTTTCTTT. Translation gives CASTLLGGVSTEAFF.

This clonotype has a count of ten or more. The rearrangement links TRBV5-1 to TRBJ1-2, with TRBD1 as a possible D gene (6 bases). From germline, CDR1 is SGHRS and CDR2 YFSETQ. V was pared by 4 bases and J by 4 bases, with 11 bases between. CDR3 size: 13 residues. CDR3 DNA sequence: TGCGCCAGCAGCGCAGGACAGAGCTATGGCTACACCTTC. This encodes CASSAGQSYGYTF.

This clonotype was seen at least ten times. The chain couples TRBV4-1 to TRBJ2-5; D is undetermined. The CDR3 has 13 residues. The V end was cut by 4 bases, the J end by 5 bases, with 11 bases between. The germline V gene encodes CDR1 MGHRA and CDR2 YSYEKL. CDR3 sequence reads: CASSPDTAETQYF. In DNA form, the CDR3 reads TGCGCCAGCAGCCCCGACACGGCGGAGACCCAGTACTTC.

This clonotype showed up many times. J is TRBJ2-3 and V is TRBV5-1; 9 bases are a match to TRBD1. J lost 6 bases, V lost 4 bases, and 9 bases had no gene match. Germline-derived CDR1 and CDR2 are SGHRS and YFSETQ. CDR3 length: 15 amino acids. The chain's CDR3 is CASSPGTGTWDTQYF. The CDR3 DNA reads TGCGCCAGCAGCCCGGGGACAGGGACCTGGGATACGCAGTATTTT.

CDR3 amino acids: CASIFAGRESNQPQHF. In DNA form, the CDR3 reads TGTGCCAGCATTTTTGCCGGCAGGGAGTCCAATCAGCCCCAGCATTTT. The J gene is TRBJ1-5, the V gene TRBV28; possible D gene TRBD1, 5 bases. Deletions cut 7 bases from V and 3 bases from J, with 19 bases between. The CDR3 spans 16 residues. The V gene's germline CDR1 is MDHEN and CDR2 SYDVKM.

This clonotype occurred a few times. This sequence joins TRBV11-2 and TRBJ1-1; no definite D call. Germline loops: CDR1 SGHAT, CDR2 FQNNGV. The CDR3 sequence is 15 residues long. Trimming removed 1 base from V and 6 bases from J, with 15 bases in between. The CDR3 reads CASSLAASLVAEAFF. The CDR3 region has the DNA TGTGCCAGCAGCTTAGCCGCTTCCCTTGTTGCTGAAGCTTTCTTT.

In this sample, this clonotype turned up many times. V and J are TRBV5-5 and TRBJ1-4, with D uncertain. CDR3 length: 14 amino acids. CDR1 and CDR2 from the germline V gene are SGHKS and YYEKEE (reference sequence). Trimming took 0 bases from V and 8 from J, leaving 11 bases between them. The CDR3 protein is CASSLVGFAEKLFF. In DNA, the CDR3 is TGTGCCAGCAGCTTGGTAGGGTTCGCGGAAAAACTGTTTTTT.

The CDR3 loop reads CASSAGQGDYGYTF. The CDR3 bases are TGTGCCAGCAGCGCCGGACAGGGCGACTATGGCTACACCTTC. The chain is built from TRBV9 and TRBJ1-2; 8 bases agree with TRBD1. V gave up 3 bases and J gave up 3 bases; unmatched junction bases: 4. CDR3 length: 14 residues. The germline gives CDR1 SGDLS, CDR2 YYNGEE.

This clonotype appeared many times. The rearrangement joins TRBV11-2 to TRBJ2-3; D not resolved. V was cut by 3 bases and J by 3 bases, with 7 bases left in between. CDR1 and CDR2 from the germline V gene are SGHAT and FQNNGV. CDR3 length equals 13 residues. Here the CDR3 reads CASSFLRTDTQYF. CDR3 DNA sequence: TGTGCCAGCAGCTTCCTCCGAACAGATACGCAGTATTTT.

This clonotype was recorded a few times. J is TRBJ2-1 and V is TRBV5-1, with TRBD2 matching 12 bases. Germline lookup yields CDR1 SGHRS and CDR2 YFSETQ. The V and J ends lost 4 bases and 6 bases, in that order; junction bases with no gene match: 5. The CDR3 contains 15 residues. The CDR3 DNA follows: TGCGCCAGCAGCCAGACTAGCGGGGGCCTCAATGAGCAGTTCTTC. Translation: CASSQTSGGLNEQFF.

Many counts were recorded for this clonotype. CDR3 nucleotides: TGCGCCAGTTATCCGGGACACCGGAACATGAACACTGAAGCTTTCTTT. It codes for CASYPGHRNMNTEAFF. V gene TRBV5-1 combines with J gene TRBJ1-1, with D perhaps TRBD1 (6 bases). Trimming removed 8 bases at V and 0 bases at J, with 20 bases between. Looked up from germline, CDR1 is SGHRS and CDR2 is YFSETQ. This CDR3 comprises 16 residues.

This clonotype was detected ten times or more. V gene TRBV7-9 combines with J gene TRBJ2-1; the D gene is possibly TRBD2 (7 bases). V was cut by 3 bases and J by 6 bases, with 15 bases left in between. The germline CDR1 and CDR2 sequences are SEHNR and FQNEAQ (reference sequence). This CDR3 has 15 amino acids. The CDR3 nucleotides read TGTGCCAGCAGCTTCCCGGGGGGCCTAGCCAATGAGCAGTTCTTC. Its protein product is CASSFPGGLANEQFF.

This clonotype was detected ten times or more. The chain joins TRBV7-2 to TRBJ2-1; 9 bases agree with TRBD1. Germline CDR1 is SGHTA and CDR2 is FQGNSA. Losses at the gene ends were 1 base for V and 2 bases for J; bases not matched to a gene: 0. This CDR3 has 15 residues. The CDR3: CASSLDRGPYNEQFF. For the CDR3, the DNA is TGTGCCAGCAGCTTAGACAGGGGGCCCTACAATGAGCAGTTCTTC.

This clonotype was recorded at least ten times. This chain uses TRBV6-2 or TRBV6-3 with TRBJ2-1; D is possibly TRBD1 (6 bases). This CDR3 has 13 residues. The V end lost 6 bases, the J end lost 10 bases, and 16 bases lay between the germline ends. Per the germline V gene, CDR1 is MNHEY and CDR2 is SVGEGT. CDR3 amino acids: CASRDTPTGEQFF. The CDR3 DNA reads TGTGCCAGCAGGGACACCCCAACAGGGGAGCAGTTCTTC.